Each of the 7 T cell receptor beta chains below was sequenced from the same sample in a study of CD8+ T cells in alopecia areata. Reverse transcribed after extraction, RNA yielded cDNA as the sequencing template. Assay used: immunoSEQ multiplex PCR; TCRdb lists only in-frame clones, some missing. The sample has about 220,000 clones, under 60% seen once. Treatment meaning: oral pan-JAK inhibitor, 5-10 mg twice daily. The source material was CD4+ T cells sorted from blood, sampled at week 4, from a patient treated with tofacitinib. These receptors were obtained from a human donor with alopecia areata.

The DNA for the CDR3 is TGTGCCAGCAGCGCGGGGACTAGGGAGACCCAGTACTTC. Translated: CASSAGTRETQYF. The rearrangement uses TRBV7-3 and TRBJ2-5; 8 bases are shared with TRBD2. The CDR3 spans 13 residues. Looked up from germline, CDR1 is SGHTA and CDR2 is FQGTGA. Germline trimming cut 5 bases from V and 5 bases from J; bases unmatched to any gene: 4.

This clone was detected a few times. The chain is built from TRBV7-2 and TRBJ2-7, with TRBD1 matching 10 bases. V lost 5 bases to trimming and J lost 6 bases; unmatched junction nucleotides: 10. Germline V gene sequence: CDR1 SGHTA, CDR2 FQGNSA. The CDR3 covers 15 residues. Here the CDR3 reads CASSAGQGGYREQYF. CDR3 nucleotides: TGTGCCAGCAGCGCCGGACAGGGGGGCTATCGCGAGCAGTACTTC.

The rearrangement links TRBV6-1 to TRBJ1-2; possibly TRBD1 for D (6 bases). The CDR3 loop spans 14 amino acids. Germline CDR1 MNHNS, CDR2 SASEGT. V lost 7 bases and J 8 bases, leaving 20 bases between the germline ends. The CDR3: CASNARGHRDGYTF. The CDR3 DNA follows: TGTGCCAGCAACGCAAGGGGACACAGGGACGGCTACACCTTC.

V usage is TRBV7-9 and J usage is TRBJ2-4; no clear D. The V gene's germline CDR1 is SEHNR and CDR2 FQNEAQ (reference sequence). CDR3 length equals 17 residues. The germline V and J ends were trimmed by 3 bases and 1 base, with 16 bases remaining between them. CDR3 bases: TGTGCCAGCAGCTTCGCGTTTTCCCAGGATGCCAAAAACATTCAGTACTTC. Encoded protein: CASSFAFSQDAKNIQYF.

This chain connects TRBV29-1 to TRBJ2-4, with D unresolved. Germline lookup yields CDR1 SQVTM and CDR2 ANQGSEA. The germline V and J ends were trimmed by 1 base and 6 bases, with 7 bases remaining between them. The CDR3 extends over 12 amino acids. The DNA of the CDR3 is TGCAGCGTTGAAGGGGGAAGAAACATTCAGTACTTC. Amino acids: CSVEGGRNIQYF.

CDR3 sequence: CAWSDGGGGGNQPQHF. DNA of the CDR3: TGTGCCTGGAGCGATGGGGGCGGCGGTGGCAATCAGCCCCAGCATTTT. V usage is TRBV30 and J usage is TRBJ1-5; D is perhaps TRBD1 (6 bases). The length of the CDR3 is 16 residues. With 3 bases removed from V and 2 bases from J, the gap between germline ends came to 17 bases. Looked up from germline, CDR1 is GTSNPN and CDR2 is SVGIG (reference sequence). Full variable domain (outside the CDR3, taken from reference TRBV30 and TRBJ1-5): SQTIHQWPATLVQPVGSPLSLECTVEGTSNPNLYWYRQAAGRGLQLLFYSVGIGQISSEVPQNLSASRPQDRQFILSSKKLLLSDSGFYLCAWSDGGGGGNQPQHFGDGTRLSIL.

In this sample, this clone turned up many times. The chain uses TRBV29-1 and TRBJ1-1; D gene unclear. V was clipped by 4 bases and J by 8 bases, with 8 bases between them. CDR1 and CDR2 (germline): SQVTM, ANQGSEA. CDR3 length: 10 residues. Written as DNA, the CDR3 is TGCAGCGTTGCAGACATAGAAGCTTTCTTT. Its translation is CSVADIEAFF. Looking up the rest from reference TRBV29-1 and TRBJ1-1 gives the full variable domain: SAVISQKPSRDICQRGTSLTIQCQVDSQVTMMFWYRQQPGQSLTLIATANQGSEATYESGFVIDKFPISRPNLTFSTLTVSNMSPEDSSIYLCSVADIEAFFGQGTRLTVV.